This TCR beta chain was found in a study of T cell changes during pregnancy in multiple sclerosis. Germline loops: CDR1 SEHNR, CDR2 FQNEAQ (reference sequence). Deletions cut 2 bases from V and 9 bases from J, with 17 bases between. CDR3 length: 15 amino acids. The assay was immunoSEQ multiplex PCR, and TCRdb's table has in-frame clones only and misses some. The sample includes over 30,000 clones, approximately 92% of them seen just once. The clonotype comes from a female donor with multiple sclerosis, enrolled in a pregnancy study. The rearrangement links TRBV7-9 to TRBJ2-1; TRBD2 is a possible D gene (5 bases). Sequenced sample: PBMCs (not recorded whether the cells were cultured). CDR3 amino acids: CASSLSDGVRGEQFF. For the CDR3, the DNA is TGTGCCAGCAGCTTAAGTGACGGGGTTCGGGGTGAGCAGTTCTTC.